Listed here are 19 T cell receptor beta chains from one sample, sequenced in a study of blood T cell repertoires in COVID-19. TCRdb's copy holds only in-frame clones and misses some; the assay was immunoSEQ multiplex PCR. The sample comprises 27,000 or so clones, 85% to 90% of which are singletons, and 4.9% rests with the top ten. Sequenced material: peripheral blood. The receptor source for this set is a man between 65 and 85 years old with active COVID-19.

In its sample, this clone was seen a few times. This chain's CDR3 is CASSEGLAGGYNEQFF. The CDR3 DNA reads TGTGCCAGCAGCGAGGGACTAGCGGGGGGTTACAATGAGCAGTTCTTC. The chain links TRBV7-3 to TRBJ2-1; TRBD2 matches at 15 bases. After removal of 5 bases from V and 4 bases from J, the junction contained 3 bases not matched to a gene. This CDR3 region has 16 residues. Looked up from germline, CDR1 is SGHTA and CDR2 is FQGTGA.

This chain connects TRBV30 to TRBJ1-6; D possibly corresponds to TRBD1 (6 bases). CDR1 is GTSNPN, CDR2 SVGIG, per germline (reference sequence). Trimming took 0 bases from V and 2 from J, leaving 23 bases between them. This CDR3 is built from 20 residues. CDR3 sequence: CAWSVRPGTTGIAYNSPLHF. For the CDR3, the DNA is TGTGCCTGGAGTGTCCGCCCCGGGACAACGGGGATCGCCTATAATTCACCCCTCCACTTT. The full variable domain, with the rest looked up from reference TRBV30 and TRBJ1-6, is SQTIHQWPATLVQPVGSPLSLECTVEGTSNPNLYWYRQAAGRGLQLLFYSVGIGQISSEVPQNLSASRPQDRQFILSSKKLLLSDSGFYLCAWSVRPGTTGIAYNSPLHFGNGTRLTVT.

V usage is TRBV30 and J usage is TRBJ2-7, with D possibly being TRBD1 (5 bases). The germline V gene has CDR1 GTSNPN and CDR2 SVGIG (reference sequence). Trimming stripped 2 bases from V and 0 bases from J, with 8 bases between. CDR3 length equals 13 residues. In DNA form, the CDR3 reads TGTGCCTGGAGTACAGGCCACTCCTACGAGCAGTACTTC. Its protein is CAWSTGHSYEQYF. Using reference TRBV30 and TRBJ2-7 for the parts outside the CDR3, the full variable domain is SQTIHQWPATLVQPVGSPLSLECTVEGTSNPNLYWYRQAAGRGLQLLFYSVGIGQISSEVPQNLSASRPQDRQFILSSKKLLLSDSGFYLCAWSTGHSYEQYFGPGTRLTVT.

The chain joins TRBV9 to TRBJ2-2; possible D gene TRBD1, 6 bases. The CDR3 is 15 residues long. Germline V CDR1 and CDR2: SGDLS, YYNGEE. V shed 0 bases and J shed 4 bases, with 10 bases lying between them. CDR3 residues: CASSVASDSTGELFF. The CDR3 DNA reads TGTGCCAGCAGCGTAGCTTCGGACAGCACCGGGGAGCTGTTTTTT.

The gene calls are TRBV4-2 and TRBJ2-3; D is undetermined. Germline CDR1 reads LGHNA; CDR2 reads YNFKEQ. The V gene lost 1 base and the J gene lost 0 bases, with 8 bases spanning the gap. CDR3 length: 15 amino acids. CDR3 amino acids: CASSQGSTSTDTQYF. The CDR3 nucleotides read TGTGCCAGCAGCCAAGGGTCGACTAGCACAGATACGCAGTATTTT.

The chain carries TRBV2 and TRBJ1-1; 8 positions agree with TRBD1. The V segment lost 8 bases and the J segment 4 bases; nucleotides outside the gene matches: 9. The CDR3 contains 14 residues. Germline-derived CDR1 and CDR2 are SNHLY and FYNNEI. CDR3 amino acids: CASDRGNMGTEAFF. The CDR3 nucleotides are TGTGCCAGCGACAGGGGAAATATGGGCACTGAAGCTTTCTTT.

The V call is TRBV19, the J call TRBJ2-7; tentative D call: TRBD2 (5 bases). Germline V lookup: CDR1 LNHDA, CDR2 SQIVND (reference sequence). V gave up 8 bases and J gave up 0 bases, with 11 bases separating them. The CDR3 is 13 residues long. In DNA form, the CDR3 reads TGTGCCAGTGCGACGGGGAGCTCCTACGAGCAGTACTTC. Translation gives CASATGSSYEQYF.

The chain has TRBV18 and TRBJ2-3; D is perhaps TRBD2 (6 bases). The CDR3 covers 14 residues. Germline CDR1 is KGHSH and CDR2 is LQKENI. Trimming took 6 bases from V and 3 from J, leaving 13 bases between them. This chain's CDR3 is CASSPSVRTDTQYF. In DNA, the CDR3 is TGTGCCAGCTCGCCTAGCGTGAGGACAGATACGCAGTATTTT.

This chain uses TRBV10-3 with TRBJ2-7; 8 nucleotides align to TRBD1. The CDR3 loop spans 14 amino acids. The ends lost 8 bases at V and 2 bases at J; junction bases unmatched: 8. Germline V gene data show CDR1 as ENHRY and CDR2 as SYGVKD. The CDR3 DNA reads TGTGCCATCGGTACCGGGACAGGACCCTACGAGCAGTACTTC. Residues: CAIGTGTGPYEQYF.

This clone appeared a single time. Here the CDR3 reads CASSVRREYTF. As DNA, the CDR3 is TGTGCCAGCAGCGTAAGACGGGAGTACACCTTC. V is TRBV9 and J is TRBJ1-2; no clear D. The germline V and J ends were trimmed by 1 base and 11 bases, with 9 bases remaining between them. The V gene's germline CDR1 is SGDLS and CDR2 YYNGEE. The CDR3 runs 11 residues.

The rearrangement links TRBV29-1 to TRBJ2-3, with TRBD2 matching 7 bases. Per the germline V gene, CDR1 is SQVTM and CDR2 is ANQGSEA. The V and J ends lost 3 bases and 0 bases, in that order; junction bases with no gene match: 3. This CDR3 is 14 amino acids long. The CDR3 protein is CSVDQRESTDTQYF. CDR3 bases: TGCAGCGTTGACCAGCGGGAAAGCACAGATACGCAGTATTTT.

The chain couples TRBV6-5 to TRBJ1-5; 9 bases fit TRBD1. This CDR3 has 14 residues. CDR1 is MNHEY, CDR2 SVGAGI, per germline. The J segment lost 7 bases and the V segment lost 5 bases, leaving 6 bases of the junction unmatched. The CDR3 region has the DNA TGTGCCAGCAGTCGACAGGGGGGGTTGCAGCCCCAGCATTTT. This translates into CASSRQGGLQPQHF.

This clone has a single count. The rearrangement links TRBV28 to TRBJ2-1, with 8 bases identical to TRBD1. This CDR3 has 13 residues. Unmatched junction bases numbered 8, after V lost 7 bases and J lost 9 bases. In germline, CDR1 is MDHEN, CDR2 SYDVKM. The CDR3 DNA reads TGTGCCAGCACTATGACAGGGGAGATTGAGCAGTTCTTC. Protein sequence: CASTMTGEIEQFF.

This chain connects TRBV15 to TRBJ1-5; TRBD1 agrees at 7 bases. V shed 3 bases, J shed 3 bases, and the junction held 5 bases outside the gene matches. This CDR3 contains 15 residues. Germline CDR1 and CDR2: LNHNV and YYDKDF (reference sequence). The CDR3 DNA reads TGTGCCACCAGCAGGATACAGGGGAACAATCAGCCCCAGCATTTT. This sequence encodes CATSRIQGNNQPQHF.

This chain uses TRBV4-1 with TRBJ2-5, with D tentatively TRBD1 (5 bases). This CDR3 region has 15 residues. The germline V and J ends were trimmed by 0 bases and 4 bases, with 12 bases remaining between them. Germline V gene lookup returns CDR1 MGHRA and CDR2 YSYEKL. The DNA of the CDR3 is TGCGCCAGCAGCCAAGAAGGGGTGCGGCGAGAGACCCAGTACTTC. Its translation: CASSQEGVRRETQYF.

The V call is TRBV9, the J call TRBJ2-1; TRBD2 matches 9 bases. CDR1 and CDR2 (germline): SGDLS, YYNGEE. V was pared by 4 bases and J by 6 bases, with 8 bases of the junction left unmatched. The CDR3 runs to 15 residues. CDR3 in DNA: TGTGCCAGCAGCCGTTCTAGCGGGGTAGTCAATGAGCAGTTCTTC. It codes for CASSRSSGVVNEQFF.

The chain has TRBV18 and TRBJ2-1, with a possible D match to TRBD1 (5 bases). Per the germline V gene, CDR1 is KGHSH and CDR2 is LQKENI. This CDR3 comprises 14 residues. Trimming pared 3 bases from V and 4 bases from J, leaving 10 bases between. CDR3 in DNA: TGTGCCAGCTCACCCGTGCCAGGGTACAATGAGCAGTTCTTC. It is translated as CASSPVPGYNEQFF.

CDR3 loop: CASSPGRTEKLFF. CDR3 nucleotides: TGTGCCAGCAGCCCGGGGAGGACTGAAAAACTGTTTTTT. The chain combines TRBV7-2 with TRBJ1-4, with no clear D. The germline CDR1 and CDR2 sequences are SGHTA and FQGNSA. V was shortened by 5 bases and J by 7 bases, with 11 bases between the two germline ends. CDR3 length: 13 amino acids.

A few counts support this clone. The CDR3 sequence: CASSGLAGAGELFF. CDR3 DNA sequence: TGTGCCAGCAGTGGGCTAGCGGGTGCCGGGGAGCTGTTTTTT. This chain joins TRBV6-2 or TRBV6-3 and TRBJ2-2, with 8 bases that match TRBD2. The CDR3 is made up of 14 amino acids. J was trimmed by 6 bases and V by 5 bases; bases with no gene match: 5. CDR1 and CDR2 (germline): MNHEY, SVGEGT.